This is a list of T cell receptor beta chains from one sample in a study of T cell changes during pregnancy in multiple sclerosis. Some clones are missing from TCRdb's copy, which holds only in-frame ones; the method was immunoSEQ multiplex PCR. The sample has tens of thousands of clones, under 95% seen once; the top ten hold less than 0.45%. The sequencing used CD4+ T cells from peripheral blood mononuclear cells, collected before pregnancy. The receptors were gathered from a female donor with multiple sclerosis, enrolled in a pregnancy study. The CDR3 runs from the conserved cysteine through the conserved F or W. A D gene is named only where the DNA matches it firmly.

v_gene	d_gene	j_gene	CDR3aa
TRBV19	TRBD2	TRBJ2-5	CASSKTSGQETQYF
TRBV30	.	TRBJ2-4	CAWSVPFPQNIQYF
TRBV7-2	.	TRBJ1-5	CASSLGSPGQPQHF
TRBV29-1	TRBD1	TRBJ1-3	CSATGTGATGNTIYF
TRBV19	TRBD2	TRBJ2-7	CASSISGGVYEQYF
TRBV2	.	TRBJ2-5	CASSVRSGQETQYF
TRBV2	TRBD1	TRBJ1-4	CASSGQGAGEKLFF
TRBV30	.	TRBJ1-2	CAWSSLVSGGYTF
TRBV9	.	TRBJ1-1	CASSPLERMNTEAFF
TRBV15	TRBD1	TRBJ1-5	CATSGRQGAAQPQHF
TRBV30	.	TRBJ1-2	CAWSVQGGYTF
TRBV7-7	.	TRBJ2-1	CALVSHNEQFF
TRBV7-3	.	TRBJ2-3	CASSFRGAESTDTQYF
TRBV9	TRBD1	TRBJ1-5	CASSRDSLSNQPQHF
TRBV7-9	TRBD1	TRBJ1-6	CASSLDPGQGQSPLHF
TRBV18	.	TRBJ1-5	CASSPRGSDNQPQHF
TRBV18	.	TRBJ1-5	CASSPWQEDQPQHF
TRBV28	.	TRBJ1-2	CASSLLGVYGYTF
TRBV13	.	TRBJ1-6	CASSFVQVGSPLHF